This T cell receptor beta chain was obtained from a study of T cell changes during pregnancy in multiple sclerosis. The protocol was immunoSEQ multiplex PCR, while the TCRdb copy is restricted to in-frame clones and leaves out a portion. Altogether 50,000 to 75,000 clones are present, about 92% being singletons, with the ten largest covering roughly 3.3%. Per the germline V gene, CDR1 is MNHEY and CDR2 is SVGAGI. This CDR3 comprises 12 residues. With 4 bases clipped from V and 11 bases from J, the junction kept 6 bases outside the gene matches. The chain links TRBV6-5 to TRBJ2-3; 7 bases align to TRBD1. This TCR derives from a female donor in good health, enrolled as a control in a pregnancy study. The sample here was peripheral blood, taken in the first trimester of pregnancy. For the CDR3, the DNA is TGTGCCAGCAGTTTACAGGGGCGGAAGCAGTATTTT. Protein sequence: CASSLQGRKQYF.